A single T cell receptor (beta chain) is shown here with its context. The data were obtained in a study of OX40 agonist ivuxolimab in advanced cancers. For the study at large: With ivuxolimab, an agonistic anti-OX40 (CD134) antibody, patients were treated.

Produced via immunoSEQ multiplex PCR; TCRdb's table is partial and in-frame only. Of roughly 81,000 clones in the sample, approximately 83% are singletons; the top ten hold around 5.5%. Trimming left V 1 base short and J 1 base short, with 11 bases between. The CDR3 sequence is 16 residues long. Looked up from germline, CDR1 is SGHVS and CDR2 is FQNEAQ. This chain connects TRBV7-8 to TRBJ2-1, with D possibly being TRBD1 (5 bases). This receptor was obtained from an adult with an advanced solid tumor such as melanoma, head and neck, liver or kidney cancer. The specimen was CD4+ or CD8+ T cells sorted from blood, collected in a trial of the OX40 agonist ivuxolimab. The DNA of the CDR3 is TGTGCCAGCAGCTTAGTCGGACATGATTCCTACAATGAGCAGTTCTTC. Amino acid sequence: CASSLVGHDSYNEQFF. The full variable domain, completed using reference TRBV7-8 and TRBJ2-1, is GAGVSQSPRYKVAKRGQDVALRCDPISGHVSLFWYQQALGQGPEFLTYFQNEAQLDKSGLPSDRFFAERPEGSVSTLKIQRTQQEDSAVYLCASSLVGHDSYNEQFFGPGTRLTVL.